Below are 20 T cell receptor beta chains sequenced from a single sample in a study of shared clonotypes between healthy human individuals. The table came from immunoSEQ multiplex PCR; TCRdb's copy has only in-frame clones and leaves some out. The profile covers about 450,000 clones, with approximately 79% appearing a single time and approximately 12% taken by the ten largest. The sequencing input was PBMCs. The receptors were sampled from a woman aged 40-49 years in good health. Some clones in this sample may be carry-over from other donors' samples.

The V gene is TRBV19, the J gene TRBJ2-5; D gene unclear. The CDR3 loop spans 14 amino acids. Germline V CDR1 and CDR2: LNHDA, SQIVND (reference sequence). Trimming pared 3 bases from V and 2 bases from J, leaving 10 bases between. In nucleotides, the CDR3 is TGTGCCAGTAGTATCGATACGGAACAAGAGACCCAGTACTTC. The encoded protein is CASSIDTEQETQYF.

Remarks on this clone: The junction departs from the called germline gene at one end, perhaps through a read error. Other DNA variants within this sample encode the same CDR3. This rearrangement joins TRBV11-2 to TRBJ1-2; 8 nucleotides match TRBD1. The length of the CDR3 is 13 residues. CDR1 SGHAT and CDR2 FQNNGV come from the germline V gene. CDR3 DNA: TGTGCCAGCAGCAAGCCAGGGGGCCCTGGCTACACCTTT. Translated, it gives CASSKPGGPGYTF.

This clone is a singleton in its sample. The chain links TRBV30 to TRBJ1-5; D might be TRBD1 (5 bases). V was shortened by 1 base and J by 5 bases, with 12 bases between the two germline ends. The CDR3 runs to 14 residues. The germline V gene encodes CDR1 GTSNPN and CDR2 SVGIG (reference sequence). In nucleotides, the CDR3 is TGTGCCTGGAGTGCCCCAACAGGATATCAGCCCCAGCATTTT. It is translated as CAWSAPTGYQPQHF.

The rearrangement uses TRBV4-3 and TRBJ1-2, with 10 bases identical to TRBD1. Germline values: CDR1 LGHNA, CDR2 YSLEER. This CDR3 spans 16 amino acids. V shed 4 bases, J shed 6 bases, and the junction held 11 bases outside the gene matches. CDR3 in amino acids: CASSLTLLGQGDGYTF. DNA of the CDR3: TGCGCCAGCAGCCTAACGCTTTTAGGACAGGGGGATGGCTACACCTTC.

This clone was recorded a few times. This chain connects TRBV2 to TRBJ1-1; D gene ambiguous. This CDR3 has 13 amino acids. CDR1 SNHLY and CDR2 FYNNEI come from the germline V gene. Trimming removed 6 bases at V and 0 bases at J, with 8 bases between. CDR3 nucleotides: TGTGCCAGCAGAAGGGTCCTGAACACTGAAGCTTTCTTT. Its protein is CASRRVLNTEAFF.

This chain links TRBV5-1 with TRBJ2-3, with D unresolved. CDR1 and CDR2 (germline): SGHRS, YFSETQ. Trimming cost V 7 bases and J 4 bases, with 16 bases left between them. There are 14 residues in the CDR3. The CDR3 DNA sequence: TGCGCCAGCGGGTCGACCCCGTCAGCAGATACGCAGTATTTT. It yields the protein CASGSTPSADTQYF.

This chain uses TRBV9 with TRBJ2-1, with TRBD1 as a possible D gene (5 bases). Germline CDR1 reads SGDLS; CDR2 reads YYNGEE. CDR3 size: 15 residues. Trimming pared 4 bases from V and 5 bases from J, leaving 16 bases between. The DNA of the CDR3 is TGTGCCAGCAGCACCCGGAGTGAGGACAACAATGAGCAGTTCTTC. This gives the protein CASSTRSEDNNEQFF.

The chain carries TRBV4-2 and TRBJ2-7; 8 bases are a match to TRBD2. The CDR3 runs to 14 residues. V lost 0 bases to trimming and J lost 5 bases; unmatched junction nucleotides: 3. Germline loops: CDR1 LGHNA, CDR2 YNFKEQ. CDR3: CASSQDYGRDEQYF. CDR3 coding DNA: TGTGCCAGCAGCCAAGATTACGGGAGGGACGAGCAGTACTTC.

The chain employs TRBV18 and TRBJ2-5, with a possible D match to TRBD1 (8 bases). In germline, CDR1 is KGHSH, CDR2 LQKENI. Deletions cut 3 bases from V and 0 bases from J, with 14 bases between. CDR3 size: 16 residues. CDR3: CASSPTQGGYQETQYF. The CDR3, as DNA: TGTGCCAGCTCACCGACACAGGGGGGGTACCAAGAGACCCAGTACTTC.

The rearrangement joins TRBV27 to TRBJ1-4; a possible D gene is TRBD1 (5 bases). Per germline, CDR1 MNHEY and CDR2 SMNVEV (reference sequence). The CDR3 contains 16 residues. Trimming removed 4 bases at V and 0 bases at J, with 12 bases between. The CDR3 loop is CASSSRGGATNEKLFF. As DNA, the CDR3 is TGTGCCAGCAGTTCGCGGGGAGGGGCAACTAATGAAAAACTGTTTTTT.

A single count supports this clone. The rearrangement uses TRBV29-1 and TRBJ1-4; 8 nucleotides agree with TRBD1. The germline CDR1 and CDR2 sequences are SQVTM and ANQGSEA. The CDR3 contains 15 residues. Trimming took 6 bases from V and 3 from J; bases not matched to a gene: 9. This CDR3 reads CSVSGTGTANEKLFF. CDR3 coding DNA: TGCAGCGTGTCCGGGACAGGCACAGCTAATGAAAAACTGTTTTTT.

The chain employs TRBV5-4 and TRBJ2-5; D is undetermined. The germline V and J ends were trimmed by 0 bases and 5 bases, with 11 bases remaining between them. Germline CDR1 SGHNT, CDR2 YYREEE (reference sequence). The CDR3 spans 14 residues. The CDR3 DNA reads TGTGCCAGCAGCTTGGAGGTGGGTGGCGAGACCCAGTACTTC. It translates to CASSLEVGGETQYF.

The table lists this clone with a count of one. The CDR3 DNA reads as TGTGCCAGCAGCTTCCAGGGAGGGGAGACCCAGTACTTC. This codes for CASSFQGGETQYF. The chain couples TRBV7-2 to TRBJ2-5, with 7 bases that match TRBD2. The CDR3 is 13 residues long. Trimming at V came to 3 bases and at J to 5 bases, leaving 3 bases not matched to a gene. Looked up from germline, CDR1 is SGHTA and CDR2 is FQGNSA.

This chain links TRBV5-1 with TRBJ2-7; a possible D gene is TRBD1 (6 bases). The CDR3 extends over 14 amino acids. The germline CDR1 and CDR2 sequences are SGHRS and YFSETQ. V was cut by 2 bases and J by 2 bases, with 11 bases left in between. CDR3 region: CASSFQGRTYEQYF. CDR3 coding DNA: TGCGCCAGCAGCTTCCAGGGGCGGACCTACGAGCAGTACTTC.

The rearrangement links TRBV5-6 to TRBJ1-6, with 11 positions matching TRBD1. After removal of 0 bases from V and 14 bases from J, the junction contained 7 bases not matched to a gene. Germline V gene sequence: CDR1 SGHDT, CDR2 YYEEEE. The CDR3 sequence is 15 residues long. In DNA form, the CDR3 reads TGTGCCAGCAGCTTGGTCGGGGACAGGGGGAGATCCCTCCACTTT. This translates into CASSLVGDRGRSLHF.

The chain uses TRBV5-1 and TRBJ2-1, with no clear D. Per germline, CDR1 SGHRS and CDR2 YFSETQ. Trimming cost V 2 bases and J 10 bases, with 13 bases left between them. CDR3 length: 13 amino acids. The CDR3 is CASSFRWREEQFF. As DNA, the CDR3 is TGCGCCAGCAGCTTTAGGTGGAGAGAGGAGCAGTTCTTC.

J is TRBJ2-2 and V is TRBV5-1; maybe TRBD2 (6 bases). The V gene lost 4 bases and the J gene lost 2 bases, with 12 bases spanning the gap. Germline assignment: CDR1 SGHRS and CDR2 YFSETQ. The CDR3 loop spans 15 amino acids. CDR3 coding DNA: TGCGCCAGCAGCCCCGGACTATCCAACACCGGGGAGCTGTTTTTT. It specifies CASSPGLSNTGELFF.

V gene TRBV29-1 combines with J gene TRBJ1-2, with 8 bases matching TRBD1. The CDR3 runs 14 residues. Trimming removed 5 bases from V and 1 base from J; junction bases left unmatched: 6. Germline assignment: CDR1 SQVTM and CDR2 ANQGSEA. This chain's CDR3 is CSVTQGVVNYGYTF. As DNA, the CDR3 is TGCAGCGTTACACAGGGGGTCGTTAACTATGGCTACACCTTC.

This chain uses TRBV21-1 with TRBJ2-7. TRBV21-1 is recorded as a pseudogene. The CDR3 has 11 residues. The DNA for the CDR3 is TGTGCCAGCAGCCACCCCTACGAGCAGTACTTC. It yields the protein CASSHPYEQYF.

The chain couples TRBV2 to TRBJ2-3, with TRBD2 matching 9 bases. CDR1 and CDR2 from the germline V gene are SNHLY and FYNNEI. This CDR3 comprises 16 residues. Trimming took 9 bases from V and 4 from J; bases not matched to a gene: 14. This chain's CDR3 is CARTPSGLALPDTQYF. The CDR3 region has the DNA TGTGCCAGGACCCCCTCGGGACTAGCCCTCCCAGATACGCAGTATTTT. Full variable domain (rest looked up from reference TRBV2 and TRBJ2-3): EPEVTQTPSHQVTQMGQEVILRCVPISNHLYFYWYRQILGQKVEFLVSFYNNEISEKSEIFDDQFSVERPDGSNFTLKIRSTKLEDSAMYFCARTPSGLALPDTQYFGPGTRLTVL.